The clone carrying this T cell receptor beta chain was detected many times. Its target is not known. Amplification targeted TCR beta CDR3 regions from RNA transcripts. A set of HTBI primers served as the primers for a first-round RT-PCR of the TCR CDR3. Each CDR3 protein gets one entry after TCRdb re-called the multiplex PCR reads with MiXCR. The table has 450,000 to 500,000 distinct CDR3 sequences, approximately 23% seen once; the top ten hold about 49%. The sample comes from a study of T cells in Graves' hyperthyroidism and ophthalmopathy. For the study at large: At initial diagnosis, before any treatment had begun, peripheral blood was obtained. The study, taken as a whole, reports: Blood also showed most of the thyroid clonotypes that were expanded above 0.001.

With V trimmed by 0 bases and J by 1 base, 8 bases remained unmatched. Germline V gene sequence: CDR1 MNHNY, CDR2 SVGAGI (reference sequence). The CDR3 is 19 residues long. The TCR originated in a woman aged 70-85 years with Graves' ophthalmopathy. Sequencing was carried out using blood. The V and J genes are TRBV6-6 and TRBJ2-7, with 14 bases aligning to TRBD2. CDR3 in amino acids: CASSYSLRTSGRKSYEQYF. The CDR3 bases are TGTGCCAGCAGTTACTCTCTTCGGACTAGCGGGAGGAAGTCCTACGAGCAGTACTTC.